Listed below are T cell receptor beta chains from one sample, sequenced in a study of T-cell reconstitution after alpha-beta-depleted transplantation in children. TCRdb re-derived calls from the PCR reads in MiXCR, one entry per CDR3 protein. The data show almost 250,000 distinct CDR3 sequences, with 20% to 30% seen just once and 2.6% held by the top ten. The sample in question was PBMCs, obtained before TCRalphabeta/CD19-depleted stem cell transplant. These receptor sequences come from a girl aged 2 to 9 with Fanconi anemia, due to receive a stem cell transplant. Each CDR3 is given with its conserved first and last residue. Each record gives: V gene, clone size, CDR3 length, CDR3 protein. The listing skips clone size in some rows; elsewhere it reads once, few, many or a size class.

V gene: TRBV20-1
clone size: few
CDR3 length: 15
CDR3 protein: CSARDGYGSSYEQYF

V gene: TRBV7-6
clone size: NA
CDR3 length: 15
CDR3 protein: CASSLTTGTSNEQFF

V gene: TRBV12-3/TRBV12-4
clone size: few
CDR3 length: 15
CDR3 protein: CASSLPGTGTGEQYF

V gene: TRBV29-1
clone size: many
CDR3 length: 14
CDR3 protein: CSALGGEGLGIQYF

V gene: TRBV20-1
clone size: many
CDR3 length: 11
CDR3 protein: CSAQYVDTQYF

V gene: TRBV23-1
clone size: once
CDR3 length: 15
CDR3 protein: CASSQSIQFSYEQYF

V gene: TRBV28
clone size: NA
CDR3 length: 15
CDR3 protein: CASSEIGSGANVLTF

V gene: TRBV20-1
clone size: few
CDR3 length: 15
CDR3 protein: CSAESGLAVQETQYF

V gene: TRBV29-1
clone size: NA
CDR3 length: 15
CDR3 protein: CSVEVAGVNSETQYF

V gene: TRBV6-1
clone size: many
CDR3 length: 13
CDR3 protein: CASETGRTGGQFF

V gene: TRBV12-3/TRBV12-4
clone size: many
CDR3 length: 15
CDR3 protein: CASSLAMDRPAEAFF

V gene: TRBV20-1
clone size: many
CDR3 length: 13
CDR3 protein: CSASREWGDTQYF

V gene: TRBV7-2
clone size: NA
CDR3 length: 15
CDR3 protein: CASSNKNGFTDTQYF

V gene: TRBV20-1
clone size: many
CDR3 length: 15
CDR3 protein: CSAPSSGSEGYEQYF

V gene: TRBV9
clone size: once
CDR3 length: 12
CDR3 protein: CASSTRTRELFF

V gene: TRBV12-5
clone size: many
CDR3 length: 15
CDR3 protein: CASGWDSAWGETQYF

V gene: TRBV20-1
clone size: few
CDR3 length: 15
CDR3 protein: CSADNRDGKNQPQHF

V gene: TRBV29-1
clone size: few
CDR3 length: 13
CDR3 protein: CSTRQGPHTEAFF

V gene: TRBV12-3/TRBV12-4
clone size: once
CDR3 length: 19
CDR3 protein: CASCPLGTTATGAYNEQFF

V gene: TRBV29-1
clone size: few
CDR3 length: 16
CDR3 protein: CSVSGRGKGRGYEQYF

V gene: TRBV13
clone size: NA
CDR3 length: 17
CDR3 protein: CASSLGGLAGYTDTQYF

V gene: TRBV7-9
clone size: NA
CDR3 length: 13
CDR3 protein: CASRPTGLYGYTF

V gene: TRBV5-5
clone size: NA
CDR3 length: 14
CDR3 protein: CASSQGQGVTEAFF

V gene: TRBV6-5
clone size: many
CDR3 length: 12
CDR3 protein: CASSSAGPEAFF

V gene: TRBV7-2
clone size: NA
CDR3 length: 14
CDR3 protein: CASSPGGAVGELFF

V gene: TRBV20-1
clone size: many
CDR3 length: 13
CDR3 protein: CSASLADSYEQYF

V gene: TRBV6-5
clone size: many
CDR3 length: 11
CDR3 protein: CAVGDTGELFF

V gene: TRBV20-1
clone size: few
CDR3 length: 18
CDR3 protein: CSARDQAAGRRPTGELFF

V gene: TRBV20-1
clone size: NA
CDR3 length: 18
CDR3 protein: CSARGKSLGDLFNQPQHF

V gene: TRBV7-3
clone size: NA
CDR3 length: 17
CDR3 protein: CASSSSSAGDSTDTQYF

V gene: TRBV28
clone size: few
CDR3 length: 13
CDR3 protein: CASSYMGQETQYF

V gene: TRBV24-1
clone size: NA
CDR3 length: 14
CDR3 protein: CATSEGGRSDTQYF

V gene: TRBV12-3/TRBV12-4
clone size: few
CDR3 length: 17
CDR3 protein: CASSLGGWTGGNNEQFF

V gene: TRBV4-2
clone size: NA
CDR3 length: 15
CDR3 protein: CASSHRGSSSYEQYF

V gene: TRBV29-1
clone size: NA
CDR3 length: 13
CDR3 protein: CSVEQGVIYGYTF

V gene: TRBV5-1
clone size: NA
CDR3 length: 16
CDR3 protein: CASSLEFGLAATKQYF

V gene: TRBV20-1
clone size: NA
CDR3 length: 16
CDR3 protein: CSARGTSGRGGYEQYF

V gene: TRBV5-1
clone size: few
CDR3 length: 15
CDR3 protein: CASSLGLLGDYEQYF

V gene: TRBV11-2
clone size: few
CDR3 length: 18
CDR3 protein: CASSSLQRAAGAEYEQYF

V gene: TRBV29-1
clone size: few
CDR3 length: 17
CDR3 protein: CSVDLPRTGGIYNEQFF

V gene: TRBV20-1
clone size: NA
CDR3 length: 14
CDR3 protein: CSARAPQGAWEQYF

V gene: TRBV20-1
clone size: NA
CDR3 length: 13
CDR3 protein: CSAPPGNSYEQYF

V gene: TRBV20-1
clone size: many
CDR3 length: 17
CDR3 protein: CSARFSGLAYVYNEQFF

V gene: TRBV20-1
clone size: many
CDR3 length: 12
CDR3 protein: CSAASGYNEQFF

V gene: TRBV29-1
clone size: many
CDR3 length: 12
CDR3 protein: CSVEDRNEVQYF

V gene: TRBV20-1
clone size: few
CDR3 length: 16
CDR3 protein: CSARTSGSSSSHEQYF

V gene: TRBV12-3/TRBV12-4
clone size: many
CDR3 length: 16
CDR3 protein: CASSFGTGTGFYEQYF

V gene: TRBV7-3
clone size: many
CDR3 length: 15
CDR3 protein: CASSLSGRNYNEQFF

V gene: TRBV25-1
clone size: many
CDR3 length: 13
CDR3 protein: CASSEGGRNEQFF

V gene: TRBV20-1
clone size: NA
CDR3 length: 14
CDR3 protein: CSARDLAEPYEQYF

V gene: TRBV5-1
clone size: few
CDR3 length: 16
CDR3 protein: CASSPPGLADTDTQYF

V gene: TRBV10-3
clone size: NA
CDR3 length: 14
CDR3 protein: CAPTTEVRIDEQFF

V gene: TRBV28
clone size: NA
CDR3 length: 15
CDR3 protein: CANLLQALIYNEQFF

V gene: TRBV20-1
clone size: NA
CDR3 length: 14
CDR3 protein: CSASVLGAYNEQFF